Here is one T cell receptor (beta chain) with its context. This clone was seen just once. The antigen it recognizes is unknown. Nothing much larger sits one base from this clone, and base qualities are not available. A fixed 350 ng of DNA was loaded for every bulk PBMC sample. The immunoSEQ TCRb Assay kit was used according to manufacturer instructions to amplify TCR beta CDR3 sequences from genomic DNA. The KAPA Library Quantification Kit for Illumina platforms was used to quantify pooled libraries by qPCR. Pooled libraries were sequenced on an Illumina NextSeq 500, clustered at roughly 0.6-1.2 pM. In the authors' own workflow: Analysis of the TCR data relied on immunoSEQ ANALYZER and the R LymphoSeq package. A rearrangement efficiency score was calculated as productive divided by the sum of productive and non-productive CDR3 sequences. Clonality was measured with the Gini coefficient and diversity with the Renyi index at alpha=1, and both measures were compared pairwise between timepoints within each patient. Clonal relatedness, based on an edit distance of 3, and repertoire similarity, based on the Bhattacharyya coefficient, were both computed in LymphoSeq. Linear discriminant analysis on week-3 changes in clonality and diversity was built with the R MASS and caret packages to classify response. Entries here come from immuneACCESS through TCRdb and include only in-frame sequences with V and J called. Some clones fail to appear in such tables; in the studies checked, an unresolved V gene covers under half of the shortfall, and the cause of the remainder is unknown. V and J calls and clone size are given by that table; D and trimming were obtained from the DNA. Counted in this sample were 6,000 to 8,000 clones; roughly 80% of them appeared once. In total, the top ten clones hold approximately 15% of the sample.

The CDR3 starts with the cysteine, ends with the phenylalanine, and has 16 residues. The read is trimmed to its CDR3 DNA, 48 bases read in frame from base 1. The germline V gene yields SGDLS for CDR1 and YYNGEE for CDR2. A distance of 10 bases separates the germline ends of V and J, which lose 0 bases and 0 bases respectively. These data are taken from a study of blood T cell dynamics during melanoma immunotherapy (dated by TCRdb to the early 2020s). About the study as a whole: The patients had metastatic melanoma and were given first-line pembrolizumab or nivolumab plus ipilimumab as standard of care in the United Kingdom. The training cohort consisted of consecutive patients, while an additional independent group of patients from the same centre was pooled to form an external validation set. To identify early correlates of response, the study profiled peripheral T cell receptor repertoires in patients with metastatic melanoma before and after one cycle of checkpoint inhibitor therapy. Broad study findings and their caveats: The relatively small sample size was acknowledged as a potential limitation on generalization of the results. The study was unable to establish whether the T cell clones driving the repertoire changes were melanoma-specific or instead reflected general immune activation. Unlike progressors, patients who went on to achieve disease control showed a bifurcated reorganization of the PBMC repertoire at W3, with either increased clonality or increased diversity.

The time point label on this specimen signifies: pre-treatment baseline. Blood was sampled before treatment (T0) and at week 3 (W3), after the first cycle of checkpoint blockade. Except for two patients with rapid clinical progression, response was assessed 12 weeks after the first infusion by RECIST 1.1; disease control meant complete response, partial response or stable disease. Patients were excluded for prior systemic cancer treatment, concomitant immunosuppressant therapy or synchronous other active malignancies. Bulk PBMC and plasma cell-free DNA were both sequenced for TCR beta so that circulating cells and T cell turnover could be tracked. PBMC were isolated from blood with Lymphoprep and SepMate tubes, followed by red cell lysis. QIAamp DNA Blood Mini kits were used to extract DNA from PBMC and from sorted T cell subsets.

This TCR came from a human donor with melanoma. The specimen was blood, collected from a patient treated with checkpoint blockade. Rearrangement joined TRBV9 to TRBJ1-3, with the D gene too uncertain to name. The sequence in DNA is TGTGCCAGCAGCGTAGAGGTCAGGCACTCTGGAAACACCATATATTTT. The resulting protein is CASSVEVRHSGNTIYF.